These T cell receptor beta chains were read from a single sample in a study of technical replicates of blood from a few donors. Data came from immunoSEQ multiplex PCR; TCRdb stores just in-frame clones and leaves some out. The sample shows around 50,000 clones, roughly 95% of them seen only once. Sequenced material: T cells isolated from PBMCs. Receptors were obtained from a human donor in good health. The CDR3 runs from the conserved cysteine through the conserved F or W. A D gene is named only where the DNA matches it firmly. Size values are once, few and many counts, or a class for expanded clones, and some rows have none.

clone size	D gene	V gene	J gene	CDR3 DNA	CDR3 protein
NA	TRBD2	TRBV7-9	TRBJ2-7	TGTGCCAGCCGAGCGGGAGGTGGGACCTACGAGCAGTACTTC	CASRAGGGTYEQYF
few	TRBD1	TRBV7-9	TRBJ1-2	TGTGCCAGCAGCTTGGGTCCTTTACAGGGGCATGGCTACACCTTC	CASSLGPLQGHGYTF
once	TRBD1	TRBV5-6	TRBJ1-1	TGTGCCAGCAGCTACCTGGGGACAGTAAACACTGAAGCTTTCTTT	CASSYLGTVNTEAFF
NA	NA	TRBV27	TRBJ2-7	TGTGCCAGCAGTCCCCGGGTCCTGGGCGAGCAGTACTTC	CASSPRVLGEQYF
NA	NA	TRBV30	TRBJ2-1	TGTGCCTGGATAGCTACCCTCTACAATGAGCAGTTCTTC	CAWIATLYNEQFF
NA	TRBD2	TRBV19	TRBJ2-3	TGTGCCAGTAGTATAGAGCGGGAGCTAAGCACAGATACGCAGTATTTT	CASSIERELSTDTQYF
NA	TRBD2	TRBV27	TRBJ2-1	TGTGCCAGCAGTTCCTCAAGCGGGAGGGCCGTGTTCTTC	CASSSSSGRAVFF
NA	NA	TRBV27	TRBJ1-2	TGTGCCAGCAGTGTGGACAGATTTTATGGCTACACCTTC	CASSVDRFYGYTF
NA	NA	TRBV11-3	TRBJ2-2	TGTGCCAGCAGCTTAGATCATGGTTTGGGACACGGGGAGCTGTTTTTT	CASSLDHGLGHGELFF
NA	TRBD1	TRBV27	TRBJ2-7	TGTGCCAGCAGTCCCTCAACCGGGACAGTAATCTACGAGCAGTACTTC	CASSPSTGTVIYEQYF
NA	NA	TRBV5-5	TRBJ1-5	TGTGCCAGCAGCCGGCTCGCAGGTCCCAATCAGCCCCAGCATTTT	CASSRLAGPNQPQHF
NA	NA	TRBV11-3	TRBJ2-3	TGTGCCAGCAGCCCTGTGAGGGGCACAGATACGCAGTATTTT	CASSPVRGTDTQYF
NA	TRBD1	TRBV9	TRBJ1-2	TGTGCCAGCAGCGTGGTACAGGGGAACTATGGCTACACCTTC	CASSVVQGNYGYTF
once	NA	TRBV10-3	TRBJ1-4	TGTGCCTCCAAACAGGGAGCTAATGAAAAACTGTTTTTT	CASKQGANEKLFF
NA	TRBD1	TRBV18	TRBJ1-1	TGTGCCAGCTCACCCCGAGCTAGACAGGGGAACACTGAAGCTTTCTTT	CASSPRARQGNTEAFF
NA	NA	TRBV4-1	TRBJ2-7	TGCGCCAGCAGCCCCCGGGCTAGCGTGGCTGGGGGAACCTACGAGCAGTACTTC	CASSPRASVAGGTYEQYF
NA	TRBD1	TRBV28	TRBJ2-3	TGTGCCAGCACCCCGACAGGGGATACGCAGTATTTT	CASTPTGDTQYF
NA	TRBD1	TRBV15	TRBJ2-7	TGTGCCACCAGCAGAGGGGACAGCTCCTACGAGCAGTACTTC	CATSRGDSSYEQYF
NA	NA	TRBV30	TRBJ2-5	TGTGCCTGGAGTCCTCGGGAGACCCAGTACTTC	CAWSPRETQYF
NA	TRBD2	TRBV4-2	TRBJ2-7	TGTGCCAGCAGCCAAGGCCCTAGCGGGAGGACTAGCTCCTACGAGCAGTACTTC	CASSQGPSGRTSSYEQYF
NA	NA	TRBV19	TRBJ1-2	TGTGCCAGTAGCCTGTGGACAGCGGACTATGGCTACACCTTC	CASSLWTADYGYTF
NA	NA	TRBV5-6	TRBJ1-2	TGTGCCAGCAGCTTTTTAGCGGGAAAAGATGGCTACACCTTC	CASSFLAGKDGYTF
NA	TRBD2	TRBV5-4	TRBJ2-3	TGTGCCAGCAGCTTTACTAGCGGGAATGGAGCAGATACGCAGTATTTT	CASSFTSGNGADTQYF
NA	TRBD1	TRBV5-1	TRBJ2-1	TGCGCCAGCAGACGCCAGGGGGTGTCAAATGAGCAGTTCTTC	CASRRQGVSNEQFF
NA	TRBD1	TRBV27	TRBJ1-1	TGTGCCAGCACGTTGACAGGGGGGTACACTGAAGCTTTCTTT	CASTLTGGYTEAFF
NA	NA	TRBV29-1	TRBJ1-2	TGCAGCGTTGACGACAGGAATTATGGCTACACCTTC	CSVDDRNYGYTF
NA	NA	TRBV5-6	TRBJ1-2	TGTGCCAGCAGCCGAAAAGAACTGAACTATGGCTACACCTTC	CASSRKELNYGYTF
NA	TRBD1	TRBV5-6	TRBJ2-7	TGTGCCAGCAGCTTGGAGGGGGCTGGCTCCTACGAGCAGTACTTC	CASSLEGAGSYEQYF
NA	NA	TRBV7-3	TRBJ2-3	TGTGCCAGCAGCTTCAACGCTTGGGGAGAAACCGTCACAGATACGCAGTATTTT	CASSFNAWGETVTDTQYF
NA	NA	TRBV10-3	TRBJ1-1	TGTGCCACTTCGGGAGGCGCTGAAGCTTTCTTT	CATSGGAEAFF
NA	NA	TRBV6-6	TRBJ2-7	TGTGCCAGCAGAGAGGCGGGCGAGCAGTACTTC	CASREAGEQYF
NA	TRBD2	TRBV30	TRBJ2-7	TGTGCCTGGAGTCAGCGGGAGCAGCAGTACTTC	CAWSQREQQYF
NA	NA	TRBV7-9	TRBJ1-2	TGTGCCAGCAGCTCCGAGGCCCCAGCTAACTATGGCTACACCTTC	CASSSEAPANYGYTF
NA	NA	TRBV4-3	TRBJ2-3	TGCGCCAGCAGCCACCTAGTAGAGGGCACAGATACGCAGTATTTT	CASSHLVEGTDTQYF
NA	NA	TRBV29-1	TRBJ1-1	TGCAGCGCCCTAGGGGCCGTTGGGAACACTGAAGCTTTCTTT	CSALGAVGNTEAFF
NA	NA	TRBV19	TRBJ1-4	TGTGCCAGTAGTACAGGGGATAACGAAAAACTGTTTTTT	CASSTGDNEKLFF
NA	NA	TRBV4-2	TRBJ2-7	TGTGCCAGCAGCCAAGGGGGGAACAGGGACGAGCAGTACTTC	CASSQGGNRDEQYF
NA	TRBD2	TRBV7-2	TRBJ2-7	TGTGCCAGCAGCTTAGGGGGGGGCTACGAGCAGTACTTC	CASSLGGGYEQYF
NA	NA	TRBV28	TRBJ2-7	TGTGCCAGCAGTTTAACGGGAGAGTTCTACGAGCAGTACTTC	CASSLTGEFYEQYF
NA	TRBD1	TRBV6-1	TRBJ1-2	TGTGCCAGCAGTGATTGGACAGGACCTAACTATGGCTACACCTTC	CASSDWTGPNYGYTF
once	NA	TRBV6-5	TRBJ2-3	TGTGCCAGCAGTTACTCCTACACAGATACGCAGTATTTT	CASSYSYTDTQYF
NA	TRBD1	TRBV29-1	TRBJ2-7	TGCAGCTTCCGTGGGACAGGGGGACACTACGAGCAGTACTTC	CSFRGTGGHYEQYF
NA	NA	TRBV6-6	TRBJ2-7	TGTGCCAGCAGCCCCCGCCTCGACAGTCAGAGTTACGAGCAGTACTTC	CASSPRLDSQSYEQYF
NA	TRBD1	TRBV5-1	TRBJ1-2	TGCGCCAGCAGCCCGTCCCGGGACAGGGGGCTCGGCTACACCTTC	CASSPSRDRGLGYTF
NA	NA	TRBV7-2	TRBJ2-4	TGTGCCAGCAGCTTATCGGGGGTGGGAAACATTCAGTACTTC	CASSLSGVGNIQYF
NA	NA	TRBV19	TRBJ1-1	TGTGCCAGTAGTATACAGGGAAACACTGAAGCTTTCTTT	CASSIQGNTEAFF
NA	NA	TRBV9	TRBJ1-1	TGTGCCAGCAGCAGACGGACAGCACTTGACACTGAAGCTTTCTTT	CASSRRTALDTEAFF
NA	TRBD1	TRBV7-9	TRBJ2-7	TGTGCCAGCAGCCGTCGTAACAGGGGTTCCTACGAGCAGTACTTC	CASSRRNRGSYEQYF
NA	NA	TRBV4-3	TRBJ1-5	TGCGCCAGCAGCCAAGCTCGAGGGAGCAATCAGCCCCAGCATTTT	CASSQARGSNQPQHF
NA	NA	TRBV30	TRBJ2-5	TGTGCCTGGAGTACGACTCCCCGTCGGGAGACCCAGTACTTC	CAWSTTPRRETQYF
NA	NA	TRBV14	TRBJ1-2	TGTGCCAGCAGCCAAGGTCAGGCTGTATACTATGGCTACACCTTC	CASSQGQAVYYGYTF
NA	TRBD1	TRBV5-6	TRBJ2-7	TGTGCCAGCAGCTTATACGGGACAGGGGGCCAGGGCGAGCAGTACTTC	CASSLYGTGGQGEQYF
NA	TRBD2	TRBV30	TRBJ2-1	TGTGCCTGGAGTGTATTGTCCGGACTAGCGATTTACAATGAGCAGTTCTTC	CAWSVLSGLAIYNEQFF
NA	NA	TRBV30	TRBJ2-1	TGTGCCTGGGGCGGGGATAAAAACAATGAGCAGTTCTTC	CAWGGDKNNEQFF
NA	TRBD1	TRBV5-1	TRBJ2-7	TGCGCCAGCAGCTTGATCGGGACAGGGGTCCACGAGCAGTACTTC	CASSLIGTGVHEQYF
NA	NA	TRBV27	TRBJ2-7	TGTGCCAGCAGATTAGATTTAAGCGGCTCCTACGAGCAGTACTTC	CASRLDLSGSYEQYF
NA	NA	TRBV7-9	TRBJ2-7	TGTGCCAGCAGCCGTACTTACGAGCAGTACTTC	CASSRTYEQYF